This T cell receptor (beta chain) stems from a study of CD8+ T cells in alopecia areata. Whole-study results and caveats: Higher clonality and more expanded CD8+ clones appeared in lesional than normal scalp. There was only one nonresponder, so it was unclear how baseline CD8+ expansion relates to response.

Extracted RNA was reverse transcribed into cDNA, the sequencing template. The assay was immunoSEQ multiplex PCR, and TCRdb's table has in-frame clones only and misses some. The sample contains around 210,000 clones, around 65% of which appear only once. Germline CDR1 is SQVTM and CDR2 is ANQGSEA. The J segment lost 4 bases and the V segment lost 6 bases, leaving 12 bases of the junction unmatched. The CDR3 runs to 15 residues. A note on this clone: Its target is not known.

Noted treatment: oral pan-JAK inhibitor, 5-10 mg twice daily. The receptor was derived from a human donor with alopecia areata. The J gene is TRBJ2-3, the V gene TRBV29-1, with 8 bases fitting TRBD1. The specimen was CD4+ T cells sorted from blood, collected at week 4, from a patient treated with tofacitinib. As DNA, the CDR3 is TGCAGCGTAACACCCCGGGACAGGATGGCAGATACGCAGTATTTT. This gives the protein CSVTPRDRMADTQYF.